These T cell receptor beta chains were read from a single sample in a study of T-cell memory formation after mild COVID-19. In TCRdb, the 5' RACE reads were re-called with MiXCR into one record per CDR3 protein. The sample comprises 150,000 to 200,000 distinct CDR3 sequences, 20% to 25% of which are singletons, and roughly 23% rests with the top ten. Material for sequencing was PBMCs or a T cell subset sorted from them (not recorded which). Receptors were obtained from an adult woman who had mild COVID-19 (a few samples of this study predate the infection). Cell type and time point are not known. CDR3s include the opening cysteine and the closing phenylalanine or tryptophan. A D gene is named only where the DNA matches it firmly. The listing skips clone size in some rows; elsewhere it reads once, few, many or a size class.

D: .
size: .
J: TRBJ2-3
V: TRBV21-1
CDR3: CASRILTDTQYF
DNA: TGTGCCAGCAGAATCCTTACAGATACGCAGTATTTT

D: .
size: .
J: TRBJ2-7
V: TRBV20-1
CDR3: CSARDVMNYEQYF
DNA: TGCAGTGCTAGAGATGTAATGAACTACGAGCAGTACTTC

D: .
size: .
J: TRBJ2-4
V: TRBV20-1
CDR3: CSARVAGGAFNVVKNIQYF
DNA: TGCAGTGCTAGAGTTGCCGGCGGGGCGTTCAATGTGGTCAAAAACATTCAGTACTTC

D: .
size: few
J: TRBJ2-2
V: TRBV7-2
CDR3: CASSLNARELFF
DNA: TGTGCCAGCAGCTTAAACGCGAGGGAGCTGTTTTTT

D: TRBD1
size: few
J: TRBJ1-1
V: TRBV9
CDR3: CASSGRQGWEAFF
DNA: TGTGCCAGCAGCGGGAGACAGGGTTGGGAAGCTTTCTTT

D: TRBD1
size: .
J: TRBJ1-6
V: TRBV12-3/TRBV12-4
CDR3: CASSLPGTGNSPLHF
DNA: TGTGCCAGCAGTTTGCCAGGGACAGGGAATTCACCCCTCCACTTT

D: TRBD2
size: few
J: TRBJ2-3
V: TRBV9
CDR3: CASSVALAGGTSTDTQYF
DNA: TGTGCCAGCAGCGTAGCACTAGCGGGAGGAACTAGCACAGATACGCAGTATTTT

D: .
size: .
J: TRBJ2-1
V: TRBV11-2
CDR3: CASSSLPGGEQFF
DNA: TGTGCCAGCAGCTCACTACCCGGAGGTGAGCAGTTCTTC

D: .
size: .
J: TRBJ1-1
V: TRBV9
CDR3: CASSGQGGSEAFF
DNA: TGTGCCAGCAGCGGACAAGGAGGGTCTGAAGCTTTCTTT

D: .
size: few
J: TRBJ2-7
V: TRBV13
CDR3: CASSPPGQTYEQYF
DNA: TGTGCCAGCAGCCCGCCGGGACAAACCTACGAGCAGTACTTC

D: TRBD2
size: few
J: TRBJ2-2
V: TRBV6-2/TRBV6-3
CDR3: CASSYDMTSGSFGELFF
DNA: TGTGCCAGCAGTTACGATATGACTAGCGGGAGTTTTGGGGAGCTGTTTTTT